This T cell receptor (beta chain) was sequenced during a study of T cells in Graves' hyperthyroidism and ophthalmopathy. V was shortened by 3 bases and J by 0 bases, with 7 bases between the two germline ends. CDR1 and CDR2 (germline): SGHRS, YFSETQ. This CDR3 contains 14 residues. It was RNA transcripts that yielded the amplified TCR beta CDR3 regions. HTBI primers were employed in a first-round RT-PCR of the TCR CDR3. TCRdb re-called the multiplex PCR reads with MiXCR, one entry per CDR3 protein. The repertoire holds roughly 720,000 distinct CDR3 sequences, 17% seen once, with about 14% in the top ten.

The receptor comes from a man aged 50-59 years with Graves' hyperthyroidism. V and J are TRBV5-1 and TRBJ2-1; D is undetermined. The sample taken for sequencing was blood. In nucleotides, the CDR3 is TGCGCCAGCAGCTATATAAGCTCCTACAATGAGCAGTTCTTC. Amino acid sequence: CASSYISSYNEQFF.